These 13 T cell receptor beta chains were sequenced from one sample in a study of cytomegalovirus exposure and HLA in healthy donors. Clones were sequenced by immunoSEQ multiplex PCR, and TCRdb holds only the in-frame ones, with some missing. This table has 200,000 to 250,000 clones, around four fifths appearing once. Sequencing used PBMCs. The receptor source for this set is a woman aged 25-40 years in good health and CMV-seropositive.

The gene calls are TRBV13 and TRBJ1-5; no clear D gene. V was trimmed by 0 bases and J by 10 bases, leaving 16 bases between them. The CDR3 spans 15 residues. Per the germline V gene, CDR1 is PRHDT and CDR2 is FYEKMQ (reference sequence). CDR3 coding DNA: TGTGCCAGCAGCTTAGGAGGCACGGGCGGGGTCCCCCAGCATTTT. Translated, it gives CASSLGGTGGVPQHF.

The chain joins TRBV10-1 to TRBJ2-1; 7 positions agree with TRBD1. Unmatched junction bases numbered 9, after V lost 8 bases and J lost 8 bases. The germline V gene encodes CDR1 WNHNN and CDR2 SYGVQD (reference sequence). The CDR3 runs 13 residues. The CDR3 nucleotides are TGCGCCAGCCGAAGAGACAGGGCCCATGAGCAGTTCTTC. Residues: CASRRDRAHEQFF.

The J gene is TRBJ1-2, the V gene TRBV29-1; D is uncertain. Between the trimmed V and J ends, which lost 7 bases and 5 bases, there was a span of 14 bases. The length of the CDR3 is 12 residues. CDR1 and CDR2 (germline): SQVTM, ANQGSEA. In nucleotides, the CDR3 is TGCAGCGCCACCGGGCGGCAGTATGGCTACACCTTC. The encoded protein is CSATGRQYGYTF.

The chain has TRBV29-1 and TRBJ2-1, with 9 bases identical to TRBD2. The CDR3 length is 14 residues. Germline CDR1 SQVTM, CDR2 ANQGSEA. After removal of 3 bases from V and 10 bases from J, the junction contained 10 bases not matched to a gene. The CDR3: CSVERTSDLPEQFF. CDR3 bases: TGCAGCGTTGAGAGGACTAGCGACCTACCCGAGCAGTTCTTC.

This chain connects TRBV28 to TRBJ2-2, with D possibly matching TRBD2 (6 bases). The length of the CDR3 is 15 residues. In germline, CDR1 is MDHEN, CDR2 SYDVKM. The V and J ends lost 1 base and 3 bases respectively, with 9 bases between them. CDR3 loop: CASSLLADHTGELFF. CDR3 coding DNA: TGTGCCAGCAGTTTATTAGCGGACCACACCGGGGAGCTGTTTTTT.

V is TRBV29-1 and J is TRBJ1-3; no reliable D call. Germline CDR1 and CDR2: SQVTM and ANQGSEA. The length of the CDR3 is 15 residues. Trimming took off 3 bases at V and 2 bases at J, with 14 bases between the two ends. The chain's CDR3 is CSVEKTGGPGNTIYF. The DNA of the CDR3 is TGCAGCGTTGAGAAGACCGGAGGGCCTGGAAACACCATATATTTT.

The chain has TRBV2 and TRBJ1-2; TRBD1 agrees at 10 bases. Germline values: CDR1 SNHLY, CDR2 FYNNEI. The CDR3 extends over 14 amino acids. After removal of 7 bases from V and 3 bases from J, the junction contained 5 bases not matched to a gene. The CDR3 is CASMGQGNHYGYTF. CDR3 DNA: TGTGCCAGCATGGGACAGGGGAACCACTATGGCTACACCTTC.

This clone has at least ten counts. The chain carries TRBV6-1 and TRBJ2-7; D is unclear. CDR1 is MNHNS, CDR2 SASEGT, per germline. The CDR3 consists of 11 residues. Trimming stripped 8 bases from V and 3 bases from J, with 8 bases between. As DNA, the CDR3 is TGTGCCAGCCTACAGCACTACGAGCAGTACTTC. This sequence encodes CASLQHYEQYF.

The rearrangement links TRBV4-3 to TRBJ1-3, with D maybe TRBD1 (6 bases). This CDR3 is built from 15 residues. The V gene's germline CDR1 is LGHNA and CDR2 YSLEER. V lost 1 base and J 4 bases, leaving 11 bases between the germline ends. The CDR3 reads CASSQGTASGNTIYF. The CDR3 nucleotides are TGCGCCAGCAGCCAAGGGACAGCCTCGGGAAACACCATATATTTT.

The chain couples TRBV6-6 to TRBJ1-1, with D unresolved. Germline V CDR1 and CDR2: MNHNY, SVGAGI (reference sequence). Trimming took off 5 bases at V and 0 bases at J, with 10 bases between the two ends. The CDR3 runs 14 residues. The CDR3 sequence is CASSIDRMNTEAFF. The CDR3, as DNA: TGTGCCAGCAGTATAGATCGTATGAACACTGAAGCTTTCTTT.

This clone occurred a few times. V gene TRBV28 combines with J gene TRBJ2-3, with TRBD2 as a possible D gene (7 bases). Trimming cost V 3 bases and J 3 bases, with 16 bases left between them. CDR3 length equals 16 residues. The germline CDR1 and CDR2 sequences are MDHEN and SYDVKM. This CDR3 is CASSFPGGGRTDTQYF. The CDR3 DNA reads as TGTGCCAGCAGTTTCCCCGGGGGCGGGAGAACAGATACGCAGTATTTT. Combining the CDR3 with reference TRBV28 and TRBJ2-3 gives the whole variable domain DVKVTQSSRYLVKRTGEKVFLECVQDMDHENMFWYRQDPGLGLRLIYFSYDVKMKEKGDIPEGYSVSREKKERFSLILESASTNQTSMYLCASSFPGGGRTDTQYFGPGTRLTVL.

The chain employs TRBV7-9 and TRBJ2-3, with D possibly matching TRBD1 (5 bases). From germline, CDR1 is SEHNR and CDR2 FQNEAQ (reference sequence). Trimming pared 1 base from V and 0 bases from J, leaving 5 bases between. The CDR3 length is 14 residues. In nucleotides, the CDR3 is TGTGCCAGCAGCTTAGGACAGAGCACAGATACGCAGTATTTT. Its translation: CASSLGQSTDTQYF.

The chain is built from TRBV18 and TRBJ2-2; 8 bases agree with TRBD2. J lost 1 base, V lost 6 bases, and 4 bases had no gene match. Per the germline V gene, CDR1 is KGHSH and CDR2 is LQKENI. This CDR3 region has 15 residues. Written as DNA, the CDR3 is TGTGCCAGCTCTCCGACTAGCGAGAACACCGGGGAGCTGTTTTTT. It encodes CASSPTSENTGELFF. Drawing the rest from reference TRBV18 and TRBJ2-2, the complete variable domain is NAGVMQNPRHLVRRRGQEARLRCSPMKGHSHVYWYRQLPEEGLKFMVYLQKENIIDESGMPKERFSAEFPKEGPSILRIQQVVRGDSAAYFCASSPTSENTGELFFGEGSRLTVL.